This entry lists 22 T cell receptor beta chains sequenced from one sample in a study of early T cells in non-severe SARS-CoV-2 infection. Using its own MiXCR run on the 5' RACE reads, TCRdb lists one record per CDR3 protein. The sample lists fewer than 65,000 distinct CDR3 sequences; 5.5% to 7% were seen once. The sequences come from whole blood, collected at baseline. The source of these receptors is an adult who was a healthcare worker with PCR-confirmed SARS-CoV-2 infection or an uninfected control (not recorded which).

This clonotype is termed medium-sized. The chain joins TRBV6-5 to TRBJ2-2, with unresolved D. V lost 7 bases, J lost 3 bases, and 15 bases lay in between. Germline V gene lookup returns CDR1 MNHEY and CDR2 SVGAGI. This CDR3 is built from 15 residues. DNA of the CDR3: TGTGCCAGCAAGTCAAGGGCGGCGCACACCGGGGAGCTGTTTTTT. Its protein product is CASKSRAAHTGELFF.

This clonotype turned up a few times. The chain links TRBV12-3 or TRBV12-4 to TRBJ2-2; D is uncertain. V was pared by 3 bases and J by 6 bases, with 5 bases between. The CDR3 consists of 12 residues. CDR3 sequence reads: CASSFGPGELFF. CDR3 nucleotides: TGTGCCAGCAGTTTCGGCCCCGGGGAGCTGTTTTTT.

This clonotype has ten or more counts. This chain joins TRBV6-5 and TRBJ1-1, with D hard to call. The length of the CDR3 is 16 residues. Germline lookup yields CDR1 MNHEY and CDR2 SVGAGI. The germline V and J ends were trimmed by 2 bases and 4 bases, with 17 bases remaining between them. The chain's CDR3 is CASSYEYPRRGTEAFF. Here the CDR3 DNA reads TGTGCCAGCAGTTACGAGTACCCTCGGCGGGGCACTGAAGCTTTCTTT.

This clonotype turned up a few times. This sequence joins TRBV27 and TRBJ2-7; D possibly uses TRBD1 or TRBD2 (6 bases each). Germline CDR1 and CDR2: MNHEY and SMNVEV (reference sequence). Trimming stripped 6 bases from V and 6 bases from J, with 15 bases between. This CDR3 contains 13 residues. CDR3 in amino acids: CASRRGSGVEQYF. In nucleotides, the CDR3 is TGTGCCAGCAGGAGGGGGTCGGGGGTCGAGCAGTACTTC.

This rearrangement joins TRBV2 to TRBJ2-7; D unresolved. CDR3 length: 10 amino acids. Germline CDR1 reads SNHLY; CDR2 reads FYNNEI. V was clipped by 8 bases and J by 3 bases, with 5 bases between them. CDR3 coding DNA: TGTGCCAGCGCCTACTACGAGCAGTACTTC. Its translation: CASAYYEQYF.

This clonotype was recorded many times. CDR3 amino acids: CASSLDPSGASGEQFF. The CDR3 region has the DNA TGTGCCAGCAGCTTAGACCCCTCTGGGGCTAGCGGCGAGCAGTTCTTC. The genes are TRBV11-2 and TRBJ2-1; 7 nucleotides agree with TRBD2. V gave up 0 bases and J gave up 10 bases; unmatched junction bases: 12. In germline, CDR1 is SGHAT, CDR2 FQNNGV. The CDR3 extends over 16 amino acids.

This clonotype was observed a handful of times. V is TRBV2 and J is TRBJ1-1; no clear D gene. This CDR3 comprises 13 residues. Germline-derived CDR1 and CDR2 are SNHLY and FYNNEI. Trimming cost V 5 bases and J 2 bases, with 9 bases left between them. The CDR3 DNA is TGTGCCAGCAGTTTCAATAGCAACACTGAAGCTTTCTTT. Translating it yields CASSFNSNTEAFF. Full variable domain (rest looked up from reference TRBV2 and TRBJ1-1): EPEVTQTPSHQVTQMGQEVILRCVPISNHLYFYWYRQILGQKVEFLVSFYNNEISEKSEIFDDQFSVERPDGSNFTLKIRSTKLEDSAMYFCASSFNSNTEAFFGQGTRLTVV.

This clonotype was recorded many times. The chain combines TRBV18 with TRBJ2-1; no clear D gene. Trimming took off 1 base at V and 3 bases at J, with 10 bases between the two ends. The CDR3 covers 15 residues. Germline V gene lookup returns CDR1 KGHSH and CDR2 LQKENI. This chain's CDR3 is CASSPRGSGYNEQFF. The CDR3 DNA reads TGTGCCAGCTCACCACGAGGAAGTGGCTACAATGAGCAGTTCTTC.

The chain joins TRBV28 to TRBJ2-7; 7 nucleotides agree with TRBD1. The CDR3 sequence is 19 residues long. CDR1 and CDR2 (germline): MDHEN, SYDVKM. Trimming took 3 bases from V and 3 from J; bases not matched to a gene: 20. For the CDR3, the DNA is TGTGCCAGCAGTTTCGAGCTGAGAGGGGGCTCTACCAACGTCTACGAGCAGTACTTC. Translating gives CASSFELRGGSTNVYEQYF.

Only a few counts were recorded for this clonotype. This rearrangement joins TRBV7-9 to TRBJ2-5; D is uncertain. Trimming shortened V by 1 base and J by 5 bases, and 17 bases separated the two germline ends. Germline lookup yields CDR1 SEHNR and CDR2 FQNEAQ (reference sequence). This CDR3 is built from 16 residues. CDR3 nucleotide sequence: TGTGCCAGCAGCTTAGATGAGCTACGAATCCGGGAGACCCAGTACTTC. Translation gives CASSLDELRIRETQYF.

This clonotype was recorded many times. This chain connects TRBV6-2 or TRBV6-3 to TRBJ2-1, with a weak D call TRBD1 (6 bases). Germline V CDR1 and CDR2: MNHEY, SVGEGT. The CDR3 is 16 amino acids. Deletions cut 6 bases from V and 3 bases from J, with 18 bases between. CDR3 sequence: CASRETTGKGYNEQFF. The CDR3 region has the DNA TGTGCCAGCAGGGAAACTACAGGGAAGGGCTACAATGAGCAGTTCTTC.

This chain uses TRBV11-2 with TRBJ2-2; the D gene is possibly TRBD1 (6 bases). The CDR3 consists of 15 residues. Germline CDR1 SGHAT, CDR2 FQNNGV. The V end lost 1 base, the J end lost 4 bases, and 10 bases lay between the germline ends. The DNA for the CDR3 is TGTGCCAGCAGCTTAGGCTTAGGGGGCACCGGGGAGCTGTTTTTT. Encoded protein: CASSLGLGGTGELFF.

This clonotype was detected many times. The V gene is TRBV19, the J gene TRBJ1-5; 8 bases are shared with TRBD1. In germline, CDR1 is LNHDA, CDR2 SQIVND (reference sequence). This CDR3 comprises 16 residues. The trim removed 4 bases at V and 3 bases at J, leaving 8 bases unmatched. Here the CDR3 reads CASSTLTGAFNQPQHF. Written as DNA, the CDR3 is TGTGCCAGTAGTACACTGACAGGGGCATTCAATCAGCCCCAGCATTTT.

In its sample, this clonotype was seen a few times. V gene TRBV7-9 combines with J gene TRBJ2-3, with TRBD1 matching over 11 bases. This CDR3 spans 15 amino acids. The J segment lost 5 bases and the V segment lost 6 bases, leaving 7 bases of the junction unmatched. CDR1 SEHNR and CDR2 FQNEAQ come from the germline V gene (reference sequence). The CDR3 protein is CASSLDRGRRDTQYF. The CDR3 DNA sequence: TGTGCCAGCAGTTTGGACAGGGGGCGACGAGATACGCAGTATTTT.

The V gene is TRBV5-4, the J gene TRBJ2-7; 7 nucleotides match TRBD1. The CDR3 contains 15 residues. V shed 4 bases and J 0 bases; nucleotides not matched to a gene: 7. Per the germline V gene, CDR1 is SGHNT and CDR2 is YYREEE (reference sequence). The CDR3 nucleotides are TGTGCCAGCAGCCGAGGGACAGACTACTCCTACGAGCAGTACTTC. It encodes CASSRGTDYSYEQYF. Based on the CDR3 plus reference TRBV5-4 and TRBJ2-7, the full variable domain is ETGVTQSPTHLIKTRGQQVTLRCSSQSGHNTVSWYQQALGQGPQFIFQYYREEENGRGNFPPRFSGLQFPNYSSELNVNALELDDSALYLCASSRGTDYSYEQYFGPGTRLTVT.

This clonotype was counted many times. The chain recombines TRBV6-5 with TRBJ2-7; 12 bases agree with TRBD1. V lost 6 bases and J lost 4; bases outside the gene matches: 4. The CDR3 totals 14 residues. Germline V gene data show CDR1 as MNHEY and CDR2 as SVGAGI. This CDR3 reads CASRWDRGRYEQYF. The CDR3 DNA follows: TGTGCCAGCAGATGGGACAGGGGGCGTTACGAGCAGTACTTC.

This clonotype occurred a few times. V gene TRBV7-8 combines with J gene TRBJ1-6, with a weak D call TRBD1 (6 bases). CDR1 is SGHVS, CDR2 FQNEAQ, per germline. Trimming took 3 bases from V and 3 from J, leaving 6 bases between them. This CDR3 has 14 amino acids. CDR3 sequence: CASSLDSYNSPLHF. CDR3 DNA: TGTGCCAGCAGCTTGGACAGCTATAATTCACCCCTCCACTTT. Full variable domain (missing parts from reference TRBV7-8 and TRBJ1-6): GAGVSQSPRYKVAKRGQDVALRCDPISGHVSLFWYQQALGQGPEFLTYFQNEAQLDKSGLPSDRFFAERPEGSVSTLKIQRTQQEDSAVYLCASSLDSYNSPLHFGNGTRLTVT.

This clonotype showed up many times. The V gene is TRBV29-1, the J gene TRBJ1-1, with 7 positions matching TRBD1. CDR1 and CDR2 from the germline V gene are SQVTM and ANQGSEA. V dropped 5 bases and J dropped 0; count of bases not matched to a gene: 6. The CDR3 covers 14 residues. The CDR3 sequence is CSVTGQRMNTEAFF. The CDR3 nucleotides read TGCAGCGTTACGGGACAGCGCATGAACACTGAAGCTTTCTTT.

The chain combines TRBV6-6 with TRBJ2-7; 14 nucleotides align to TRBD2. The CDR3 is 16 amino acids. CDR1 and CDR2 from the germline V gene are MNHNY and SVGAGI (reference sequence). J gave up 4 bases and V 2 bases, and 4 bases lay outside the gene matches. The CDR3 region is CASSYTGTSGSYEQYF. CDR3 bases: TGTGCCAGCAGTTACACCGGGACTAGCGGGAGTTACGAGCAGTACTTC.

This clonotype was seen at least ten times. The V gene is TRBV24-1, the J gene TRBJ1-1; TRBD1 matches 10 bases. The CDR3 is 15 amino acids. Germline-derived CDR1 and CDR2 are KGHDR and SFDVKD. J was trimmed by 1 base and V by 12 bases; bases with no gene match: 10. This CDR3 reads CAVRDRGVRNTEAFF. CDR3 in DNA: TGTGCCGTCCGGGACAGGGGTGTTAGGAACACTGAAGCTTTCTTT.

The chain couples TRBV11-2 to TRBJ2-2; TRBD2 might be the D (5 bases). Germline V gene data show CDR1 as SGHAT and CDR2 as FQNNGV. V was clipped by 4 bases and J by 1 base, with 7 bases between them. This CDR3 region has 14 residues. In DNA, the CDR3 is TGTGCCAGCAGCTCCGGACTGAACACCGGGGAGCTGTTTTTT. Translation gives CASSSGLNTGELFF. Combining the CDR3 with reference TRBV11-2 and TRBJ2-2 gives the whole variable domain EAGVAQSPRYKIIEKRQSVAFWCNPISGHATLYWYQQILGQGPKLLIQFQNNGVVDDSQLPKDRFSAERLKGVDSTLKIQPAKLEDSAVYLCASSSGLNTGELFFGEGSRLTVL.

This clonotype occurred many times. The gene calls are TRBV5-1 and TRBJ1-6; D not certain. This CDR3 has 13 residues. CDR1 and CDR2 from the germline V gene are SGHRS and YFSETQ. Trimming cost V 4 bases and J 7 bases, with 9 bases left between them. The CDR3 DNA sequence: TGCGCCAGCAGCGACGGGCCCAATTCACCCCTCCACTTT. Amino acid sequence: CASSDGPNSPLHF.